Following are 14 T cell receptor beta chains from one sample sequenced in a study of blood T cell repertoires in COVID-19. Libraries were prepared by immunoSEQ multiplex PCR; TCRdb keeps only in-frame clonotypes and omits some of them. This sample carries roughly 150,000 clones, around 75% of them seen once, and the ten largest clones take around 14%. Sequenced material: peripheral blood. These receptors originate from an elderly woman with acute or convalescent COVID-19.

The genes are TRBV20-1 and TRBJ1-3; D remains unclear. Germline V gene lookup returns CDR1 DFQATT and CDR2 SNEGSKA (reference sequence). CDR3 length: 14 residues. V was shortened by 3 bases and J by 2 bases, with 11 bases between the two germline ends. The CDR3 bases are TGCAGTGCTAGTCTGGTAGATACTGGAAACACCATATATTTT. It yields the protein CSASLVDTGNTIYF.

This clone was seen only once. The CDR3 DNA follows: TGTGCCAGCAGCTTAGGAACAGGGGGGGATTCACCCCTCCACTTT. It specifies CASSLGTGGDSPLHF. V and J are TRBV7-9 and TRBJ1-6, with TRBD1 matching over 8 bases. CDR1 SEHNR and CDR2 FQNEAQ come from the germline V gene (reference sequence). There are 15 residues in the CDR3. The J segment lost 8 bases and the V segment lost 1 base, leaving 4 bases of the junction unmatched.

The DNA for the CDR3 is TGTGCCAGCTCACCACCTCCTAGCGGAGATACGCAGTATTTT. Protein sequence: CASSPPPSGDTQYF. The chain couples TRBV18 to TRBJ2-3; 7 bases agree with TRBD2. J lost 5 bases, V lost 0 bases, and 2 bases had no gene match. CDR3 length: 14 residues. CDR1 KGHSH and CDR2 LQKENI come from the germline V gene.

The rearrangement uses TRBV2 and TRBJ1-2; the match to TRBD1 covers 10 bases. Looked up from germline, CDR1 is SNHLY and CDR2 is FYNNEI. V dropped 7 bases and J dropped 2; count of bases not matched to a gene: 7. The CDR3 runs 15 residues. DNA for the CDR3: TGTGCCAGCACCCCGGACAGGGGGAGAAACTATGGCTACACCTTC. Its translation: CASTPDRGRNYGYTF.

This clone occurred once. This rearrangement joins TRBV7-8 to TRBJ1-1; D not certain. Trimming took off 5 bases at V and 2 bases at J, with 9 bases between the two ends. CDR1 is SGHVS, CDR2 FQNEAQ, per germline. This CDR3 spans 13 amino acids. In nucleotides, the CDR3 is TGTGCCAGCAGCGCCTACAGAAACACTGAAGCTTTCTTT. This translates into CASSAYRNTEAFF.

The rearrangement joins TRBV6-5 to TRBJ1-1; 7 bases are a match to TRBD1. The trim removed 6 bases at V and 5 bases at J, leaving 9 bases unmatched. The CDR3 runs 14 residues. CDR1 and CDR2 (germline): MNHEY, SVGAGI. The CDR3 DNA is TGTGCCAGCAGACCGGGACAGCCTTCAACTGAAGCTTTCTTT. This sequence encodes CASRPGQPSTEAFF.

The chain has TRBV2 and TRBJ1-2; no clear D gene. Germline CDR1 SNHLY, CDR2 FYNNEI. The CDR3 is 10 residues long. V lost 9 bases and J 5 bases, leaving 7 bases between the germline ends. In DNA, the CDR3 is TGTGCCAGACTAGCGTATGGCTACACCTTC. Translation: CARLAYGYTF.

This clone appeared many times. The CDR3 loop is CASSLQPGTGAYEQYF. In DNA form, the CDR3 reads TGTGCCAGCAGCTTGCAACCCGGGACTGGAGCCTACGAGCAGTACTTC. The chain has TRBV13 and TRBJ2-7, with TRBD2 as a possible D gene (6 bases). Trimming removed 3 bases at V and 2 bases at J, with 17 bases between. This CDR3 region has 16 residues. Germline V gives CDR1 PRHDT, CDR2 FYEKMQ (reference sequence).

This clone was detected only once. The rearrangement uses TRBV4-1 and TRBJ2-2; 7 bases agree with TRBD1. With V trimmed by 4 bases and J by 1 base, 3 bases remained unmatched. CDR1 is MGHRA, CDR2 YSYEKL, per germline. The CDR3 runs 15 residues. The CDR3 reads CASSPRTGNTGELFF. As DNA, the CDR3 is TGCGCCAGCAGCCCCCGGACAGGGAACACCGGGGAGCTGTTTTTT.

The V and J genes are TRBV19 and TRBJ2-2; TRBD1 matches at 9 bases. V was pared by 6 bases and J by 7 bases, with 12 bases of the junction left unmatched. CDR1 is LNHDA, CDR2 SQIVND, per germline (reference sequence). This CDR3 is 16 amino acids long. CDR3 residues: CASSEVDRGIFGELFF. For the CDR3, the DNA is TGTGCCAGTAGCGAAGTCGACAGGGGGATTTTCGGGGAGCTGTTTTTT. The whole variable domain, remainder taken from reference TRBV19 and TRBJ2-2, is DGGITQSPKYLFRKEGQNVTLSCEQNLNHDAMYWYRQDPGQGLRLIYYSQIVNDFQKGDIAEGYSVSREKKESFPLTVTSAQKNPTAFYLCASSEVDRGIFGELFFGEGSRLTVL.

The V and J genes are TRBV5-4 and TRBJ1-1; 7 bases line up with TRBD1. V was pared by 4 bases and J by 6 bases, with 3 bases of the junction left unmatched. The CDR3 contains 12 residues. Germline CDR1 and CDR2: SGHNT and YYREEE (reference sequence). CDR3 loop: CASSPGTAEAFF. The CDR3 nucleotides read TGTGCCAGCAGCCCCGGGACAGCTGAAGCTTTCTTT.

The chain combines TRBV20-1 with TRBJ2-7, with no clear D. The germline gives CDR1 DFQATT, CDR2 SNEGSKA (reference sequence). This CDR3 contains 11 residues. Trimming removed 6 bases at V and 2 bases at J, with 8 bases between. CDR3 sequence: CSATRAYEQYF. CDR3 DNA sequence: TGCAGTGCAACGAGAGCCTACGAGCAGTACTTC.

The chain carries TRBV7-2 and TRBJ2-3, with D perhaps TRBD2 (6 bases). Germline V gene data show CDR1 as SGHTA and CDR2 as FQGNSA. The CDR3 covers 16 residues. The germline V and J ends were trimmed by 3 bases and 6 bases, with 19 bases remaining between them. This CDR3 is CASSFHTTSLGDTQYF. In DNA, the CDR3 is TGTGCCAGCAGCTTTCATACGACTAGTCTAGGGGATACGCAGTATTTT.

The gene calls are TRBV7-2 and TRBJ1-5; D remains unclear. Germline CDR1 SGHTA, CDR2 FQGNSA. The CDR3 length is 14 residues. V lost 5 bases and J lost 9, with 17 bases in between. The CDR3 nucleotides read TGTGCCAGCAGCCCCGGGCGGGGAGGGAGGCCCCAGCATTTT. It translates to CASSPGRGGRPQHF.